The T cell receptor beta chain under discussion was sequenced for a study of technical replicates of blood from a few donors. Generated by immunoSEQ multiplex PCR, the TCRdb table keeps only in-frame clones and is missing some. The sample includes about 72,000 clones, more than 90% of them seen just once. Germline assignment: CDR1 MNHEY and CDR2 SMNVEV (reference sequence). The CDR3 runs 12 residues. V was trimmed by 4 bases and J by 6 bases, leaving 10 bases between them. The chain combines TRBV27 with TRBJ2-7; D is perhaps TRBD2 (6 bases). Material: T cells isolated from PBMCs. The receptor's source is a human donor in good health. Here the CDR3 reads CASSSGVPEQYF. DNA of the CDR3: TGTGCCAGCAGTTCGGGAGTCCCCGAGCAGTACTTC.